Below, 21 T cell receptor beta chains from the same sample are listed, as sequenced in a study of blood T cell repertoires in COVID-19. The repertoire was sequenced with immunoSEQ multiplex PCR; TCRdb's copy has only in-frame clones and lacks some. In the table there are 110,000 to 150,000 clones, around 73% of which are singletons. Sequencing used PBMCs or T cells enriched from blood (not recorded which). These receptors all stem from a woman aged 45 to 65 who had recovered from COVID-19.

This clone appeared a single time. The rearrangement joins TRBV15 to TRBJ1-5; TRBD1 matches 7 bases. Per the germline V gene, CDR1 is LNHNV and CDR2 is YYDKDF (reference sequence). J gave up 7 bases and V 7 bases, and 10 bases lay outside the gene matches. The CDR3 is made up of 14 amino acids. The CDR3 nucleotides read TGTGCCACCAACCAACAGGGGCTGGACCAGCCCCAGCATTTT. This codes for CATNQQGLDQPQHF.

J is TRBJ1-2 and V is TRBV5-6; weak D call: TRBD1 (5 bases). The CDR3 consists of 15 residues. The germline V gene has CDR1 SGHDT and CDR2 YYEEEE. V was clipped by 4 bases and J by 3 bases, with 16 bases between them. CDR3 residues: CASSNRWEVDYGYTF. The CDR3 DNA sequence: TGTGCCAGCAGCAACAGGTGGGAAGTTGACTATGGCTACACCTTC.

This chain connects TRBV6-5 to TRBJ1-2, with 7 nucleotides matching TRBD1. The V gene's germline CDR1 is MNHEY and CDR2 SVGAGI. The V segment lost 2 bases and the J segment 6 bases; nucleotides outside the gene matches: 6. The CDR3 is made up of 14 amino acids. For the CDR3, the DNA is TGTGCCAGCAGTTACGGGACAGTCGGGGATGGCTACACCTTC. As protein: CASSYGTVGDGYTF.

CDR3 amino acids: CASSLWGVRRNTEAFF. The DNA of the CDR3 is TGTGCCAGCAGTTTATGGGGGGTTCGGAGGAACACTGAAGCTTTCTTT. The chain has TRBV27 and TRBJ1-1; TRBD1 is a possible D gene (5 bases). CDR3 length equals 16 residues. Germline-derived CDR1 and CDR2 are MNHEY and SMNVEV (reference sequence). V was trimmed by 1 base and J by 1 base, leaving 13 bases between them.

The V call is TRBV5-1, the J call TRBJ2-3, with TRBD2 identical over 15 bases. J lost 3 bases, V lost 2 bases, and 10 bases had no gene match. The CDR3 runs 19 residues. Germline assignment: CDR1 SGHRS and CDR2 YFSETQ. Here the CDR3 reads CASSFTGTSGGRTTDTQYF. CDR3 sequence (DNA): TGCGCCAGCAGCTTTACTGGGACTAGCGGGGGGCGTACGACAGATACGCAGTATTTT.

The chain is built from TRBV28 and TRBJ2-5, with D maybe TRBD1 (5 bases). CDR1 is MDHEN, CDR2 SYDVKM, per germline. The CDR3 is 15 residues long. V gave up 3 bases and J gave up 2 bases, with 13 bases separating them. CDR3 amino acids: CASSLPAGLQETQYF. Here the CDR3 DNA reads TGTGCCAGCAGTTTGCCTGCAGGGCTGCAAGAGACCCAGTACTTC.

About this clone: A single base separates this from a much larger clone, so it may be a read error. This chain joins TRBV6-5 and TRBJ1-1; the match to TRBD1 covers 8 bases. Germline V gene lookup returns CDR1 MNHEY and CDR2 SVGAGI. J gave up 1 base and V 7 bases, and 5 bases lay outside the gene matches. This CDR3 spans 14 amino acids. The CDR3: CASTLTGENTEAFF. CDR3 coding DNA: TGTGCCAGCACCCTGACAGGGGAGAACACTGAAGCTTTCTTT.

This clone was seen a few times. This chain uses TRBV18 with TRBJ1-1; tentatively, D is TRBD1 (6 bases). Trimming cost V 1 base and J 3 bases, with 15 bases left between them. Germline V lookup: CDR1 KGHSH, CDR2 LQKENI. CDR3 length equals 16 residues. The CDR3 spells CASSPLTSGVDTEAFF. In DNA form, the CDR3 reads TGTGCCAGCTCACCACTTACCTCAGGGGTCGACACTGAAGCTTTCTTT.

The rearrangement uses TRBV7-8 and TRBJ2-1, with 15 bases aligning to TRBD2. Trimming removed 3 bases from V and 9 bases from J; junction bases left unmatched: 9. CDR3 length: 17 residues. CDR1 is SGHVS and CDR2 is FQNEAQ in the germline V gene. Here the CDR3 reads CASSLARTSGGGPEQFF. The DNA of the CDR3 is TGTGCCAGCAGCTTGGCCAGGACTAGCGGGGGGGGTCCTGAGCAGTTCTTC. Variable domain in full (rest from reference TRBV7-8 and TRBJ2-1): GAGVSQSPRYKVAKRGQDVALRCDPISGHVSLFWYQQALGQGPEFLTYFQNEAQLDKSGLPSDRFFAERPEGSVSTLKIQRTQQEDSAVYLCASSLARTSGGGPEQFFGPGTRLTVL.

The V and J genes are TRBV5-1 and TRBJ1-2, with 8 bases matching TRBD1. With V trimmed by 4 bases and J by 4 bases, 12 bases remained unmatched. From germline, CDR1 is SGHRS and CDR2 YFSETQ. The CDR3 loop spans 16 amino acids. CDR3 protein: CASSPSPGQESYGYTF. The CDR3 DNA follows: TGCGCCAGCAGCCCCTCCCCGGGACAGGAGAGCTATGGCTACACCTTC.

The chain employs TRBV5-5 and TRBJ1-5; tentative D call: TRBD1 (6 bases). V lost 4 bases and J 1 base, leaving 6 bases between the germline ends. Per germline, CDR1 SGHKS and CDR2 YYEKEE (reference sequence). The CDR3 loop spans 13 amino acids. CDR3 residues: CASSQGSNQPQHF. The CDR3 DNA is TGTGCCAGCAGCCAGGGGAGCAATCAGCCCCAGCATTTT.

The V call is TRBV3-1 (or the pseudogene TRBV3-2), the J call TRBJ1-2; D perhaps matches TRBD1 (6 bases). Germline V lookup: CDR1 LGHDT, CDR2 YNNKEL (reference sequence). The length of the CDR3 is 12 residues. The V end was cut by 5 bases, the J end by 5 bases, with 9 bases between. In DNA, the CDR3 is TGTGCCAGCAGCGGACAGTTGTATGGCTACACCTTC. Translated, it gives CASSGQLYGYTF.

About this clone itself: An end of the junction differs from the germline gene, which may be a read error. The gene calls are TRBV7-3 and TRBJ1-1, with D possibly TRBD1 on 6 matching bases. CDR3 length: 14 residues. Looked up from germline, CDR1 is SGHTA and CDR2 is FQGTGA. CDR3 DNA sequence: TGTGCCAGCAGCCTAACAGGGCCGGGGACTGAAGCTTTCTTT. Translating gives CASSLTGPGTEAFF.

V usage is TRBV7-9 and J usage is TRBJ2-1; D possibly corresponds to TRBD2 (6 bases). Germline V gene lookup returns CDR1 SEHNR and CDR2 FQNEAQ (reference sequence). CDR3 size: 15 residues. Between the trimmed V and J ends, which lost 5 bases and 2 bases, there was a span of 13 bases. The CDR3 DNA sequence: TGTGCCAGCAGCCTCCATAGCGGAACCTACAATGAGCAGTTCTTC. The encoded protein is CASSLHSGTYNEQFF. The full variable domain, completed using reference TRBV7-9 and TRBJ2-1, is DTGVSQNPRHKITKRGQNVTFRCDPISEHNRLYWYRQTLGQGPEFLTYFQNEAQLEKSRLLSDRFSAERPKGSFSTLEIQRTEQGDSAMYLCASSLHSGTYNEQFFGPGTRLTVL.

CDR3 in DNA: TGCAGCGTTGAACTATTTTCTAGCGGCACAGATACGCAGTATTTT. It specifies CSVELFSSGTDTQYF. The chain links TRBV29-1 to TRBJ2-3, with a tentative D call TRBD2 (6 bases). Germline V CDR1 and CDR2: SQVTM, ANQGSEA. Deletions cut 2 bases from V and 1 base from J, with 13 bases between. This CDR3 is 15 amino acids long.

This sequence joins TRBV6-5 and TRBJ2-7, with 8 bases fitting TRBD2. The CDR3 has 14 amino acids. Germline CDR1 reads MNHEY; CDR2 reads SVGAGI. After removal of 7 bases from V and 2 bases from J, the junction contained 7 bases not matched to a gene. The CDR3 loop reads CASKRAGDTYEQYV. In nucleotides, the CDR3 is TGTGCCAGCAAAAGAGCGGGGGACACCTACGAGCAGTACGTC.

This chain's CDR3 is CASSLSAQGLSYEQYF. The CDR3 nucleotides are TGTGCCAGCAGTTTATCTGCACAGGGGCTATCCTACGAGCAGTACTTC. The V gene is TRBV27, the J gene TRBJ2-7; 7 bases align to TRBD1. In germline, CDR1 is MNHEY, CDR2 SMNVEV (reference sequence). There are 16 residues in the CDR3. V dropped 0 bases and J dropped 1; count of bases not matched to a gene: 6.

The V call is TRBV30, the J call TRBJ2-4; D not certain. The V gene's germline CDR1 is GTSNPN and CDR2 SVGIG (reference sequence). The CDR3 spans 14 residues. V dropped 2 bases and J dropped 0 bases, with 8 bases sitting between them. Here the CDR3 reads CAWSKILAKNIQYF. The CDR3 nucleotides read TGTGCCTGGAGTAAAATCCTAGCCAAAAACATTCAGTACTTC. Drawing the rest from reference TRBV30 and TRBJ2-4, the complete variable domain is SQTIHQWPATLVQPVGSPLSLECTVEGTSNPNLYWYRQAAGRGLQLLFYSVGIGQISSEVPQNLSASRPQDRQFILSSKKLLLSDSGFYLCAWSKILAKNIQYFGAGTRLSVL.

V gene TRBV3-1 (or the pseudogene TRBV3-2) combines with J gene TRBJ2-3; 10 positions match TRBD2. CDR1 LGHDT and CDR2 YNNKEL come from the germline V gene (reference sequence). The J segment lost 2 bases and the V segment lost 6 bases, leaving 5 bases of the junction unmatched. The CDR3 is 15 amino acids. The CDR3 reads CASRRTSGDTDTQYF. In DNA, the CDR3 is TGTGCCAGCAGAAGAACTAGCGGGGACACAGATACGCAGTATTTT.

In regard to this clone: Lacking the conserved final phenylalanine or tryptophan, this CDR3 likely reflects a read error. Because the CDR3's place on the DNA is in doubt, the DNA is left out and the CDR3 is given as listed by TCRdb. The genes are TRBV4-1 and TRBJ1-1; TRBD1 was called by the table and not checked on the DNA. The CDR3 is 11 residues long, counting both termini. CDR1 and CDR2 from the germline V gene are MGHRA and YSYEKL. The CDR3 region is CASSQGASRNQ.

The V gene is TRBV21-1, the J gene TRBJ2-7; the table calls TRBD1, which could not be checked here. TRBV21-1 is a recognized pseudogene. This CDR3 has 16 amino acids. The CDR3: CASSIGQGRSSYEQYF. DNA for the CDR3: TGTGCCAGCAGCATTGGGCAGGGCAGGAGCTCCTACGAGCAGTACTTC.